The rows below give T cell receptor beta chains drawn from one sample of a study of OX40 agonist ivuxolimab in advanced cancers. Profiling relied on immunoSEQ multiplex PCR, and the TCRdb table lists in-frame clones only, not all of them. Of about 79,000 clones in the sample, under 95% were seen once. This specimen was CD4+ or CD8+ T cells sorted from blood, taken in a trial of the OX40 agonist ivuxolimab. These receptor sequences come from an adult with an advanced solid tumor such as melanoma, head and neck, liver or kidney cancer. CDR3s include the opening cysteine and the closing phenylalanine or tryptophan. Fields, in order: D gene, V gene, J gene, CDR3 protein, CDR3 DNA. The D gene is left open where the match is weak.

D: -; V: TRBV27; J: TRBJ1-6; CDR3: CASSLGPEDSPLHF; DNA: TGTGCCAGCAGTTTGGGACCGGAGGATTCACCCCTCCACTTT
D: -; V: TRBV13; J: TRBJ2-5; CDR3: CASSSGGASQETQYF; DNA: TGTGCCAGCAGCTCCGGGGGTGCCTCACAAGAGACCCAGTACTTC
D: TRBD1; V: TRBV4-1; J: TRBJ1-4; CDR3: CASSQAGDRGFRREKLFF; DNA: TGCGCCAGCAGCCAAGCTGGCGACAGGGGATTTCGACGCGAAAAACTGTTTTTT
D: -; V: TRBV19; J: TRBJ2-5; CDR3: CASSMWSMPSETQYF; DNA: TGTGCCAGTAGTATGTGGAGTATGCCCAGCGAGACCCAGTACTTC
D: -; V: TRBV27; J: TRBJ2-7; CDR3: CASSPNSYEQYF; DNA: TGTGCCAGCAGTCCTAACTCCTACGAGCAGTACTTC
D: TRBD1; V: TRBV7-3; J: TRBJ1-1; CDR3: CASSWTGGLDTEAFF; DNA: TGTGCCAGCAGCTGGACAGGGGGCCTCGACACTGAAGCTTTCTTT
D: -; V: TRBV5-6; J: TRBJ1-1; CDR3: CASSGGTGRMNTEAFF; DNA: TGTGCCAGCAGCGGTGGAACGGGACGGATGAACACTGAAGCTTTCTTT
D: TRBD1; V: TRBV19; J: TRBJ1-3; CDR3: CASSARDRALPSGNTIYF; DNA: TGTGCCAGTAGTGCCCGGGACAGGGCCCTGCCCTCTGGAAACACCATATATTTT
D: -; V: TRBV28; J: TRBJ1-2; CDR3: CASSFVRGNYGYTF; DNA: TGTGCCAGCAGTTTTGTCAGGGGTAACTATGGCTACACCTTC
D: TRBD2; V: TRBV27; J: TRBJ2-7; CDR3: CASSLSAGDYPIYEQYF; DNA: TGTGCCAGCAGTTTATCGGCTGGGGACTACCCAATCTACGAGCAGTACTTC
D: -; V: TRBV6-4; J: TRBJ2-3; CDR3: CASSDRGGTDTQYF; DNA: TGTGCCAGCAGTGACCGCGGGGGCACAGATACGCAGTATTTT
D: TRBD1; V: TRBV6-6; J: TRBJ2-2; CDR3: CASSYSGQGQLFF; DNA: TGTGCCAGCAGTTACTCGGGACAGGGACAGCTGTTTTTT